This T cell receptor beta chain was recovered during a study of cytomegalovirus exposure and HLA in healthy donors (dated by TCRdb to 2015 to 2018). Study-level background: An earlier analysis of approximately 640 of the donors reported about 290 Gb of sequence data and more than 90 million unique TCR beta sequences from about 200 million T cells. In a later genetic analysis, genome-wide SNP genotypes for about 55% of the roughly 670 donors were used, and that subset was treated as a discovery cohort. An earlier analysis of 587 of the donors applied high-throughput TCR beta sequencing to assess whether each TCR beta V gene segment acted as functional or pseudogenic. A separate validation cohort of about 110 different subjects was used in addition to the roughly 640-subject first cohort. The later analysis used no new phenotypic data to find candidate immune exposures, relying instead on TCR beta sequences and their occurrence across donors. Roughly 5 DR-DQ haplotypes were handled as single units for association and clustering, since linkage in the cohort was strong. Donor age, sex, ethnicity and CMV serostatus were compiled together with the repertoire data. The study used immunosequencing to profile the T cell repertoires of several hundred subjects and linked those repertoires to cytomegalovirus serostatus. Of the roughly 410 genotyped donors, 75% to 85% were placed in the genetic ancestry cluster associated with self-reported Caucasian donors. The aim of the study was to test whether cataloging public T cell receptors could identify signatures of past pathogen exposure. The study combined high-throughput TCR immunosequencing, statistical association of individual TCRs with disease status, and machine learning to predict cytomegalovirus infection status. All discovery cohort repertoires had been generated on a single sequencing platform. A later analysis re-examined previously published TCR beta repertoires from 610 or so donors and added high-resolution HLA genotyping to investigate patterns of TCR occurrence. HLA typing covered class I and class II loci at four-digit resolution. An early release that covered approximately 600 HLA-typed donors contained approximately 300 gigabases of sequencing data and about 93 million unique TCR sequences. Typing coverage varied by locus: roughly 620-640 donors for A, B, C, DRB1 and DQB1; approximately 500 for DQA1; nearly 610 for DPA1; around 450 for DPB1. Among under 450 genotyped donors of the cohort, an average of around 240,000 unique TCR beta nucleotide sequences were sequenced per donor, roughly 18% of them non-productive. Here is what the overall study found, with its caveats: Because counts were too low, 15 to 20 rarely observed V segments, including chromosome 9 orphons, were excluded from the earlier analysis of 587 of the donors. Several of the top co-occurrence clusters appeared to be linked to parvovirus B19, influenza, CMV and Epstein-Barr virus, according to a later analysis. Broadly in line with IMGT annotations, most TCR beta V segments showed up in productive rearrangements about 90% or about 30% of the time in an earlier analysis of roughly 590 of the donors. In a later analysis, HLA-associated TCR beta chains showed more clonal expansion and lower generation probabilities than non-associated chains that were equally common. The study gave a list of some 150 TCR beta chains associated with cytomegalovirus. A further reported finding was that TCR beta sequences accurately predicted the HLA-A and HLA-B alleles for most subjects in the first cohort. The presence/absence analyses assumed that sequencing depth was roughly uniform across donors, and that assumption may not be true. According to the authors, the approach could potentially be generalized to other disease states and immunological phenotypes. The classifier was reported to diagnose cytomegalovirus status with high specificity and sensitivity in both the original and validation cohorts. Only TCR beta chains were sequenced in this cohort, and the absence of alpha or paired-chain data limited detectable features. A few of the identified cytomegalovirus-associated TCR beta chains were confirmed in vitro to be specific for cytomegalovirus antigens. Correlated functional status among segregating V segments might be attributable to linkage disequilibrium, but an unknown experimental factor could not be ruled out. Because HLA typing was unavailable for some donors at each locus, only the typed subset was used in association tests. In a later genetic analysis, a missense DCLRE1C variant was associated with V-gene and J-gene trimming of TCR beta chains, and the association was replicated in an independent cohort. A cluster of highly shared sequence variants was judged likely to represent a technical artifact of the sequencing pipeline. In a later analysis, TCR association rates were found to vary across HLA loci, with the most associated TCRs seen for DRB1 alleles and the fewest for HLA-C alleles. In a later analysis, 15,000 to 20,000 TCR beta sequences were associated with specific HLA alleles at a false discovery rate of 0.05. Strong co-occurrence of HLA alleles, especially DR and DQ, made assigning TCR associations to individual alleles difficult. Most TCR sequences were seen in very few donors, while some public TCRs were found in many individuals. For the cohort, immune exposure information was limited to CMV serostatus. Compared with the 666-donor mean, donors in an Asian-associated ancestry cluster had fewer N-insertions in productive TCRs, according to a later genetic analysis. In a later analysis, most CMV-associated TCR beta chains were found to appear HLA-restricted, with HLA associations seemingly driven largely by CMV exposure.

In total, 666 healthy bone marrow donors made up the cohort. At the time of sampling, all cohort members were nominally healthy, though unrecorded immune exposures were likely present. The donor tested CMV seronegative and was one of the 352 seronegative cohort members. A peripheral blood sample was collected from each donor, and TCR beta sequencing was performed on peripheral blood mononuclear cells. Genomic DNA was extracted from the blood cell samples with the Qiagen DNeasy Blood Extraction Kit. Library preparation employed the immunoSEQ multiplex PCR assay. For the multiplex PCR, a mixture combining 60 forward primers for TCR Vbeta segments and 13 reverse primers for TCR Jbeta segments was used. A multiplex PCR assay on genomic DNA amplified the CDR3 region of rearranged TCR beta genes. Amplified TCR beta libraries were sequenced as 87-base-pair reads on the Illumina HiSeq System. In the authors' own workflow: A later analysis tallied around 80 million unique TCR beta chains across the 650 to 750 repertoires, and approximately 12 million of those chains were shared by two or more donors. A nearest-neighbor algorithm error-corrected the raw reads and collapsed the reads into unique sequences, merging closely related sequences to remove PCR and sequencing errors. CDR3 sequences were aligned to IMGT reference sequences to assign V, D and J gene segments. Each retained sequence needed at least a six-nucleotide match to both a V gene segment and a J gene segment. Rearrangements were called productive when the CDR3 lacked stop codons and stayed in frame with V and J; all others were non-productive. CDR3 was defined according to IMGT convention as the region running from the second conserved V-encoded cysteine to the conserved J-encoded phenylalanine. Sequences without an unambiguous match to a single V gene segment were excluded from the earlier analysis of 450 to 650 of the donors. In an earlier analysis of a few hundred of the donors, a V segment was called functional when productive rearrangements were above 56.7%, and segregating when the standard deviation between donors exceeded 5%. A statistical classification framework was built to diagnose cytomegalovirus status from the catalog of TCR beta chain sequences. In a later analysis, TCR nucleotide sequences were compared against IMGT/GENE-DB human TR gene sequences so that V and J genes could be assigned. In a later analysis, CDR3 sequences and most-parsimonious VDJ recombination scenarios were assigned using the TCRdist pipeline. In a later analysis, each TCR beta chain was defined by its CDR3 amino acid sequence together with its V-gene family, and reads lacking a unique V-gene family were excluded. To address suspected cross-contamination and a sequencing artifact, a later analysis removed under 600 highly shared, low-generation-probability nucleotide sequences. In a later analysis, a clonal expansion index for each public chain was calculated from normalized within-repertoire ranks of inferred template counts. Generation probabilities in a later analysis came from a VDJ recombination model fitted to out-of-frame rearrangements, and those results were checked against IGoR. In a later analysis, hypergeometric tests were used to score TCR-TCR, TCR-HLA and TCR-CMV co-occurrence, with a repertoire-size bias correction applied to TCR pairs. A later analysis estimated false discovery rates by permuting HLA or CMV assignments 20 times. A later analysis grouped co-occurring TCRs with DBSCAN, adding TCRdist sequence similarity when clustering within HLA-allele-positive subsets. Co-occurrence clustering excluded repertoires with fewer than 30,000 or more than 120,000 public chains, plus five with anomalous nucleotide sharing. TCRdb provides this immuneACCESS table in a form limited to in-frame rearrangements. Some clones are lacking; in checked studies, under half of them reflect an unresolved V gene, and why the rest are absent is not known. V and J calls and clone size are those listed in that table; D and trimming were worked out from the DNA. The sample table lists roughly 110,000 clones, 82% of them with a count of one. Of the sample, just under 2.5% is held by the ten largest clones.

In the case of this clone: Its antigen remains unidentified. No much larger clone exists at a distance of one base, and base qualities are not known.

This TCR derives from a woman aged 18-30 years in good health and CMV-seronegative. The sample consisted of PBMCs.

The CDR3 sequence is CSARLVTQYF. The bases read TGCAGTGCAAGACTCGTGACCCAGTACTTC. The receptor chain draws on TRBV20-1 and TRBJ2-5; the D gene lacks a confident call. V loses 6 bases of germline sequence and J loses 7 bases, and the interval between the two ends is 9 bases. Counted from cysteine to phenylalanine, this CDR3 has 10 amino acids. Only the CDR3 portion is preserved as DNA: 30 bases, with reading frame beginning at the first base. The germline V gene (reference sequence) specifies DFQATT as CDR1 and SNEGSKA as CDR2.